Presented here are 20 T cell receptor beta chains from one specimen sequenced in a study of blood T cell repertoires in COVID-19. Assay: immunoSEQ multiplex PCR; the TCRdb copy retains only in-frame clones and omits some. The repertoire holds almost 300,000 clones, with approximately 86% as singletons. The specimen sequenced was peripheral blood. The receptors originated from an older man with acute or convalescent COVID-19.

This chain uses TRBV28 with TRBJ2-7, with D possibly TRBD2 on 6 matching bases. From germline, CDR1 is MDHEN and CDR2 SYDVKM. Between the trimmed V and J ends, which lost 2 bases and 3 bases, there was a span of 11 bases. The CDR3 sequence is 14 residues long. CDR3 in amino acids: CASSLGGSDYEQYF. Written as DNA, the CDR3 is TGTGCCAGCAGTTTAGGAGGGAGCGACTACGAGCAGTACTTC.

The chain has TRBV14 and TRBJ2-6; D gene ambiguous. Trimming took 5 bases from V and 0 from J, leaving 8 bases between them. The CDR3 is 15 amino acids. CDR1 is SGHDN, CDR2 FVKESK, per germline. CDR3 in amino acids: CASSSQPSGANVLTF. CDR3 sequence (DNA): TGTGCCAGCAGCTCACAGCCCTCTGGGGCCAACGTCCTGACTTTC.

The chain employs TRBV6-2 or TRBV6-3 and TRBJ2-3, with a possible D match to TRBD2 (6 bases). This CDR3 is built from 14 residues. Per germline, CDR1 MNHEY and CDR2 SVGEGT. Trimming left V 5 bases short and J 1 base short, with 10 bases between. In nucleotides, the CDR3 is TGTGCCAGCAGTAAGGGACTGGGCACAGATACGCAGTATTTT. It yields the protein CASSKGLGTDTQYF.

The sample holds a few counts of this clone. This rearrangement joins TRBV19 to TRBJ1-1; 10 nucleotides line up with TRBD1. Germline V CDR1 and CDR2: LNHDA, SQIVND (reference sequence). After removal of 7 bases from V and 5 bases from J, the junction contained 7 bases not matched to a gene. This CDR3 has 14 amino acids. The CDR3, as DNA: TGTGCCAGTATGAGACAGGGGGCGGAGACTGAAGCTTTCTTT. Its protein product is CASMRQGAETEAFF.

The genes are TRBV11-2 and TRBJ1-2; weak D call: TRBD1 (6 bases). V lost 6 bases and J lost 8, with 16 bases in between. The CDR3 length is 13 residues. The germline V gene has CDR1 SGHAT and CDR2 FQNNGV. CDR3 protein: CASSYPGAGGYTF. The CDR3 bases are TGTGCCAGCAGTTACCCAGGGGCTGGGGGCTACACCTTC.

V and J are TRBV3-1 (or the pseudogene TRBV3-2) and TRBJ1-2, with 9 bases matching TRBD1. The germline CDR1 and CDR2 sequences are LGHDT and YNNKEL (reference sequence). The CDR3 loop spans 14 amino acids. The junction had 4 bases not matched to a gene; V was cut back by 4 bases and J by 4 bases. CDR3 protein: CASSPTGGGYGYTF. CDR3 nucleotide sequence: TGTGCCAGCAGCCCCACAGGGGGCGGCTATGGCTACACCTTC.

CDR3 nucleotides: TGTGCCAGCAGGGAAGCGGGGGCTGACACAGATACGCAGTATTTT. This gives the protein CASREAGADTDTQYF. The chain uses TRBV7-3 and TRBJ2-3, with 8 bases lining up with TRBD2. The CDR3 sequence is 15 residues long. The trim removed 6 bases at V and 2 bases at J, leaving 7 bases unmatched. Germline CDR1 is SGHTA and CDR2 is FQGTGA.

In its sample, this clone was seen once. This chain connects TRBV5-5 to TRBJ1-1, with D unclear. The ends were cut back, 4 bases at V and 0 bases at J, with 13 bases in the middle. The germline CDR1 and CDR2 sequences are SGHKS and YYEKEE (reference sequence). This CDR3 spans 15 amino acids. CDR3 sequence: CASSSAPGMNTEAFF. DNA of the CDR3: TGTGCCAGCAGCAGCGCCCCCGGGATGAACACTGAAGCTTTCTTT.

The chain combines TRBV4-1 with TRBJ2-1; 7 positions agree with TRBD2. V gave up 3 bases and J gave up 9 bases; unmatched junction bases: 8. The CDR3 consists of 14 residues. The germline V gene has CDR1 MGHRA and CDR2 YSYEKL. The CDR3 DNA is TGCGCCAGCAGCCAGGCTTGGGGGGGAAGTGAGCAGTTCTTC. As protein: CASSQAWGGSEQFF.

The chain is built from TRBV5-1 and TRBJ1-1; 9 bases map to TRBD1. V was clipped by 4 bases and J by 5 bases; unmatched bases: 9. Germline V gives CDR1 SGHRS, CDR2 YFSETQ. CDR3 length: 15 residues. The CDR3 reads CASSAVQGAGTEAFF. The CDR3 DNA is TGCGCCAGCAGCGCAGTACAGGGGGCGGGAACTGAAGCTTTCTTT.

V gene TRBV9 combines with J gene TRBJ1-2; D possibly corresponds to TRBD1 (6 bases). Deletions cut 0 bases from V and 5 bases from J, with 14 bases between. The V gene's germline CDR1 is SGDLS and CDR2 YYNGEE. The CDR3 has 15 amino acids. The CDR3 reads CASSVAQGTRYGYTF. For the CDR3, the DNA is TGTGCCAGCAGCGTAGCTCAGGGGACACGGTATGGCTACACCTTC.

The gene calls are TRBV6-2 or TRBV6-3 and TRBJ2-1, with D possibly being TRBD2 (8 bases). V shed 5 bases and J shed 7 bases, with 18 bases lying between them. This CDR3 spans 15 amino acids. Looked up from germline, CDR1 is MNHEY and CDR2 is SVGEGT. Here the CDR3 DNA reads TGTGCCAGCAGTCCACAGGGGACTAGTTTAAATGAGCAGTTCTTC. Translating it yields CASSPQGTSLNEQFF.

This CDR3 reads CAISGSLRAGDEQFF. The DNA for the CDR3 is TGTGCCATCAGCGGATCCCTCCGGGCGGGAGATGAGCAGTTCTTC. The gene calls are TRBV10-3 and TRBJ2-1, with 7 bases aligning to TRBD2. The V and J ends lost 6 bases and 8 bases, in that order; junction bases with no gene match: 13. Germline CDR1 reads ENHRY; CDR2 reads SYGVKD. This CDR3 is 15 amino acids long.

This chain connects TRBV20-1 to TRBJ2-1, with D perhaps TRBD2 (6 bases). Germline CDR1 reads DFQATT; CDR2 reads SNEGSKA (reference sequence). This CDR3 is built from 14 residues. Trimming removed 3 bases at V and 5 bases at J, with 14 bases between. This CDR3 is CSASSTGAHNEQFF. For the CDR3, the DNA is TGCAGTGCTAGTTCGACGGGAGCCCACAATGAGCAGTTCTTC.

The V gene is TRBV2, the J gene TRBJ1-6; 9 bases are shared with TRBD1. Germline values: CDR1 SNHLY, CDR2 FYNNEI. The ends lost 6 bases at V and 0 bases at J; junction bases unmatched: 6. The CDR3 has 17 residues. CDR3 bases: TGTGCCAGCAGGGGAGGACAGGGGAGCTCCTATAATTCACCCCTCCACTTT. Translation gives CASRGGQGSSYNSPLHF.

V gene TRBV5-1 combines with J gene TRBJ2-1; 10 bases agree with TRBD2. Germline V lookup: CDR1 SGHRS, CDR2 YFSETQ. This CDR3 contains 15 residues. Trimming cost V 0 bases and J 10 bases; bases outside gene matches: 7. The CDR3 loop reads CASSLALERGGEQFF. The CDR3, as DNA: TGCGCCAGCAGCTTGGCCTTGGAGCGGGGGGGCGAGCAGTTCTTC.

V and J are TRBV4-3 and TRBJ2-1; 9 nucleotides agree with TRBD2. This CDR3 comprises 13 residues. With 1 base clipped from V and 12 bases from J, the junction kept 4 bases outside the gene matches. The germline CDR1 and CDR2 sequences are LGHNA and YSLEER. This CDR3 reads CASSQVSGGPQFF. In DNA form, the CDR3 reads TGCGCCAGCAGCCAAGTGAGCGGGGGGCCGCAGTTCTTC.

The chain links TRBV7-2 to TRBJ1-6; 12 bases are a match to TRBD1. The CDR3 length is 16 residues. In germline, CDR1 is SGHTA, CDR2 FQGNSA. The V and J ends lost 5 bases and 6 bases, in that order; junction bases with no gene match: 5. For the CDR3, the DNA is TGTGCCAGCAGCCCGGGACAGGGGGCAATTAATTCACCCCTCCACTTT. Protein product: CASSPGQGAINSPLHF. The full variable domain, with the rest looked up from reference TRBV7-2 and TRBJ1-6, is GAGVSQSPSNKVTEKGKDVELRCDPISGHTALYWYRQSLGQGLEFLIYFQGNSAPDKSGLPSDRFSAERTGGSVSTLTIQRTQQEDSAVYLCASSPGQGAINSPLHFGNGTRLTVT.

The chain joins TRBV7-2 to TRBJ2-3; 9 bases match TRBD1. The J segment lost 6 bases and the V segment lost 4 bases, leaving 8 bases of the junction unmatched. The germline gives CDR1 SGHTA, CDR2 FQGNSA. This CDR3 spans 15 amino acids. This CDR3 reads CASSSRDREGDTQYF. In DNA form, the CDR3 reads TGTGCCAGCAGCTCCCGGGACAGGGAGGGTGATACGCAGTATTTT.

This rearrangement joins TRBV3-1 (or the pseudogene TRBV3-2) to TRBJ2-1; D not resolved. The germline V and J ends were trimmed by 0 bases and 11 bases, with 8 bases remaining between them. The germline V gene has CDR1 LGHDT and CDR2 YNNKEL (reference sequence). This CDR3 has 12 residues. CDR3 coding DNA: TGTGCCAGCAGCCAAGATAAAGCGAAGCAGTTCTTC. Translated: CASSQDKAKQFF.